This TCR beta chain was observed in a study of T cells in localized non-small cell lung cancer. Broader study findings: Adjacent lung had a median around 50 of the 100 largest tumor clones. Exceeding tumor, uninvolved adjacent lung had the highest T cell clonality. A denser population of T cells in blood accompanied longer overall survival.

Method: immunoSEQ multiplex PCR; TCRdb's copy keeps in-frame clones and lacks some. The table has 25,000 to 35,000 clones, around 90% seen once; the top ten hold approximately 5.2%. With regard to this clone: Its matching antigen is unknown.

Trimming removed 6 bases at V and 6 bases at J, with 9 bases between. Germline-derived CDR1 and CDR2 are SNHLY and FYNNEI. The CDR3 is made up of 12 amino acids. The sequencing used PBMCs, collected before any cancer treatment. The chain links TRBV2 to TRBJ2-4, with TRBD1 as a possible D gene (7 bases). The sequence derives from a man aged 40 to 70 with stage II lung adenocarcinoma. The CDR3 reads CASSQGGNIQYF. In nucleotides, the CDR3 is TGTGCCAGCAGCCAGGGGGGAAACATTCAGTACTTC.